The 16 T cell receptor beta chains presented below share a single source sample, sequenced in a study of patients and donors after allogeneic stem cell transplantation. TCRdb independently ran MiXCR on the RT-PCR reads; one entry per CDR3 protein. Of around 160,000 distinct CDR3 sequences in the sample, 30% were seen once. Sequencing used blood, either unsorted or a sorted T cell fraction (not recorded which). These receptors came from a human donor who was either an allogeneic HSCT recipient or a stem cell or donor lymphocyte infusion donor (not recorded which). It is not recorded whose cells these are; they may come from a transplant donor.

The gene calls are TRBV4-1 and TRBJ2-7; no reliable D call. Germline V CDR1 and CDR2: MGHRA, YSYEKL. This CDR3 contains 13 residues. V was trimmed by 4 bases and J by 4 bases, leaving 11 bases between them. CDR3 protein: CASSRYLEYEQYF. The DNA for the CDR3 is TGCGCCAGCAGCCGTTACCTGGAATACGAGCAGTACTTC.

This clonotype appeared many times. For the CDR3, the DNA is TGTGCCAGCCTAAAGGAACGGGGAGCTAACTATGGCTACACCTTC. Residues: CASLKERGANYGYTF. J is TRBJ1-2 and V is TRBV12-3 or TRBV12-4; no reliable D call. The CDR3 runs 15 residues. V lost 8 bases and J lost 0, with 16 bases in between.

This chain links TRBV14 with TRBJ2-7; D call uncertain. Germline lookup yields CDR1 SGHDN and CDR2 FVKESK. Trimming pared 4 bases from V and 3 bases from J, leaving 7 bases between. The CDR3 has 12 residues. CDR3 loop: CASSLFNYEQYF. DNA of the CDR3: TGTGCCAGCAGCCTATTCAACTACGAGCAGTACTTC.

This clonotype was picked up many times. This chain joins TRBV10-3 and TRBJ1-1; a weak D match, TRBD1 (5 bases). Germline CDR1 reads ENHRY; CDR2 reads SYGVKD. The CDR3 length is 13 residues. The germline V and J ends were trimmed by 6 bases and 5 bases, with 13 bases remaining between them. CDR3 region: CAIRSGGSTEAFF. The CDR3 region has the DNA TGTGCCATCAGGAGTGGGGGGAGTACTGAAGCTTTCTTT.

The chain recombines TRBV5-1 with TRBJ2-1; a possible D gene is TRBD1 (6 bases). Trimming left V 4 bases short and J 8 bases short, with 19 bases between. Germline V gives CDR1 SGHRS, CDR2 YFSETQ. This CDR3 has 15 amino acids. CDR3 DNA sequence: TGCGCCAGCAGCCCGATCCTACAGGGCGCCGATGAGCAGTTCTTC. This codes for CASSPILQGADEQFF.

This clonotype was counted a few times. The rearrangement joins TRBV11-2 to TRBJ1-1; TRBD1 might be the D (5 bases). The length of the CDR3 is 14 residues. The V gene's germline CDR1 is SGHAT and CDR2 FQNNGV. Trimming removed 1 base at V and 4 bases at J, with 10 bases between. Here the CDR3 DNA reads TGTGCCAGCAGCTTAGTCGGGCAGGGCACTGAAGCTTTCTTT. It translates to CASSLVGQGTEAFF.

The chain combines TRBV5-6 with TRBJ2-1, with 8 positions matching TRBD2. The length of the CDR3 is 18 residues. J gave up 0 bases and V 0 bases, and 8 bases lay outside the gene matches. The germline CDR1 and CDR2 sequences are SGHDT and YYEEEE. For the CDR3, the DNA is TGTGCCAGCAGCTTGGAGGGACTAGTGGGTAGCTCCTACAATGAGCAGTTCTTC. Its translation is CASSLEGLVGSSYNEQFF.

A word on this clonotype: The junction does not match germline at one end; this may be a read error. The chain joins TRBV7-7 to TRBJ2-1; 7 nucleotides match TRBD2. The CDR3 extends over 15 amino acids. Germline V gene sequence: CDR1 SSHAT, CDR2 FNYEAQ (reference sequence). In nucleotides, the CDR3 is TGTGCTAGCAGCTATGGGGAGGGTAGGGGCAATGAGCAGTTCTTC. It yields the protein CASSYGEGRGNEQFF.

The V call is TRBV10-3, the J call TRBJ2-1; 10 bases are shared with TRBD2. In germline, CDR1 is ENHRY, CDR2 SYGVKD. The CDR3 sequence is 14 residues long. V was clipped by 11 bases and J by 5 bases; unmatched bases: 9. CDR3 sequence: CALKAGGPDNEQFF. CDR3 DNA sequence: TGTGCCCTTAAAGCGGGAGGGCCGGACAATGAGCAGTTCTTC.

This rearrangement joins TRBV7-9 to TRBJ2-1; 8 positions agree with TRBD2. V gave up 3 bases and J gave up 8 bases; unmatched junction bases: 6. Germline values: CDR1 SEHNR, CDR2 FQNEAQ (reference sequence). This CDR3 contains 14 residues. CDR3 loop: CASSFSGSFDEQFF. The CDR3 nucleotides are TGTGCCAGCAGCTTCAGCGGGAGTTTTGATGAGCAGTTCTTC. Full variable domain (remainder filled in from reference TRBV7-9 and TRBJ2-1): DTGVSQNPRHKITKRGQNVTFRCDPISEHNRLYWYRQTLGQGPEFLTYFQNEAQLEKSRLLSDRFSAERPKGSFSTLEIQRTEQGDSAMYLCASSFSGSFDEQFFGPGTRLTVL.

This clonotype was seen a handful of times. This chain links TRBV4-3 with TRBJ1-2; D not certain. With 3 bases removed from V and 0 bases from J, the gap between germline ends came to 11 bases. This CDR3 region has 15 residues. The V gene's germline CDR1 is LGHNA and CDR2 YSLEER. CDR3 sequence reads: CASSHQQWANYGYTF. CDR3 bases: TGCGCCAGCAGCCACCAACAGTGGGCTAACTATGGCTACACCTTC.

The rearrangement links TRBV5-5 to TRBJ2-5; perhaps TRBD2 as D (5 bases). Germline CDR1 and CDR2: SGHKS and YYEKEE (reference sequence). Trimming removed 3 bases from V and 3 bases from J, with 18 bases in between. This CDR3 has 16 amino acids. CDR3 amino acids: CASSWVLGSVEETQYF. Here the CDR3 DNA reads TGTGCCAGCAGCTGGGTACTTGGGAGCGTAGAAGAGACCCAGTACTTC.

The chain recombines TRBV4-3 with TRBJ1-2; the D is unclear. Germline CDR1 and CDR2: LGHNA and YSLEER. CDR3 size: 13 residues. Trimming pared 4 bases from V and 8 bases from J, leaving 14 bases between. The chain's CDR3 is CASSRTEGSGYTF. The CDR3 nucleotides are TGCGCCAGCAGCCGAACCGAGGGTTCCGGCTACACCTTC.

The chain links TRBV7-2 to TRBJ2-5; 12 nucleotides line up with TRBD2. The CDR3 is made up of 15 amino acids. The V segment lost 5 bases and the J segment 4 bases; nucleotides outside the gene matches: 5. Germline CDR1 is SGHTA and CDR2 is FQGNSA. The CDR3, as DNA: TGTGCCAGCAGCCCACGACTAGCGGGAGTAGAGACCCAGTACTTC. Its protein is CASSPRLAGVETQYF. Full variable domain (remainder filled in from reference TRBV7-2 and TRBJ2-5): GAGVSQSPSNKVTEKGKDVELRCDPISGHTALYWYRQSLGQGLEFLIYFQGNSAPDKSGLPSDRFSAERTGGSVSTLTIQRTQQEDSAVYLCASSPRLAGVETQYFGPGTRLLVL.

The chain links TRBV6-6 to TRBJ2-7; no definite D call. CDR3 length: 17 residues. V lost 2 bases to trimming and J lost 1 base, with 18 bases between them. Germline CDR1 reads MNHNY; CDR2 reads SVGAGI (reference sequence). The CDR3 loop is CASSYPPFLADSYEQYF. The CDR3 DNA reads TGTGCCAGCAGTTACCCACCCTTCTTGGCAGATTCCTACGAGCAGTACTTC.

This chain connects TRBV7-9 to TRBJ2-7; maybe TRBD1 (6 bases). CDR3 length: 13 residues. Trimming stripped 5 bases from V and 2 bases from J, with 10 bases between. Germline CDR1 SEHNR, CDR2 FQNEAQ (reference sequence). CDR3 region: CASSHQGTYEQYF. CDR3 bases: TGTGCCAGCAGCCACCAGGGGACCTACGAGCAGTACTTC. The full variable domain, rest sourced from reference TRBV7-9 and TRBJ2-7, is DTGVSQNPRHKITKRGQNVTFRCDPISEHNRLYWYRQTLGQGPEFLTYFQNEAQLEKSRLLSDRFSAERPKGSFSTLEIQRTEQGDSAMYLCASSHQGTYEQYFGPGTRLTVT.